This T cell receptor (beta chain) was sequenced for a study of cytomegalovirus exposure and HLA in healthy donors. About the study: Among the roughly 400 genotyped donors, 81% were placed in the Caucasian-associated ancestry cluster. Overall study findings and caveats: Relative to equally common others, HLA-associated TCR beta chains showed greater clonal expansion in a later analysis.

With 60 Vbeta and 13 Jbeta primers, the PCR was carried out. The protocol was immunoSEQ multiplex PCR, while the TCRdb copy is restricted to in-frame clones and leaves out a portion. Of tens of thousands of clones in the sample, approximately 80% are singletons; the top ten hold under 7%. This CDR3 is built from 14 residues. The germline gives CDR1 SGHRS, CDR2 YFSETQ. The trim removed 2 bases at V and 2 bases at J, leaving 1 base unmatched. Notes on this clone: The antigen is unknown.

The TCR comes from a male donor in good health and CMV-seronegative. The sequenced sample was PBMCs. V gene TRBV5-1 combines with J gene TRBJ2-7; 10 bases are shared with TRBD1. The CDR3 loop reads CASSFGTGAYEQYF. The CDR3 nucleotides are TGCGCCAGCAGCTTCGGGACAGGGGCCTACGAGCAGTACTTC.